This T cell receptor (beta chain) comes out of a study of blood T cell repertoires in COVID-19. Study information: Donors in the United States, Italy and Spain gave samples during acute or convalescent COVID-19.

The length of the CDR3 is 13 residues. Germline CDR1 reads LNHDA; CDR2 reads SQIVND (reference sequence). V was pared by 11 bases and J by 2 bases, with 15 bases between. Original analysis: Reference gene primer amplification gave nucleated cell count estimates. Repertoires were generated with immunoSEQ multiplex PCR, while TCRdb's copy carries only in-frame clones and drops some. V and J calls and clone size are given by that table; D and trimming were obtained from the DNA. The data contain 200,000 to 250,000 clones, 70% to 90% of them seen just once; the ten biggest clones take up less than 8.5%. The chain couples TRBV19 to TRBJ1-1; the D gene is possibly TRBD1 (6 bases). Specimen: peripheral blood. This receptor was taken from a woman between 65 and 79 years old with active or convalescent COVID-19. CDR3 sequence (DNA): TGTGCCGTGACCCCACAGGGCAACACTGAAGCTTTCTTT. This sequence encodes CAVTPQGNTEAFF.